The entry below gives a single T cell receptor (beta chain) sequence along with its context. Its antigen is not identified. The length of the CDR3 is 15 residues. V dropped 3 bases and J dropped 3 bases, with 14 bases sitting between them. The data are from a study of post-analysis software for immune sequencing data. Findings and caveats of the study: Comparison with controls showed significantly lower normalized Chao1 diversity in multiple sclerosis patients. Five TRBV segments (TRBV5-6, TRBV5-1 and TRBV20-1 among them) occurred more frequently in patients than in controls.

Sequencing libraries made from TCR beta cDNA carried unique molecular identifiers. TCRdb re-analysed the PCR reads in MiXCR, keeping a single row per CDR3 protein. The sample lists 740,000 or so distinct CDR3 sequences; under 70% were seen once. V usage is TRBV12-3 or TRBV12-4 and J usage is TRBJ2-5, with D perhaps being TRBD1 or TRBD2 (5 bases each). The clonotype was recovered from a girl between 5 and 17 years old with multiple sclerosis. Sequencing was done on a sample of blood. The chain's CDR3 is CASSFSGGGEETQYF. The CDR3 DNA follows: TGTGCCAGCAGTTTTTCCGGTGGGGGAGAAGAGACCCAGTACTTC.